The 7 T cell receptor beta chains given below trace back to one sample, sequenced in a study of regulatory T cells in long-lasting Graves disease. To make TCR beta libraries, researchers used iRepertoire HTBI primers and Arm-PCR of CDR3 regions. MiXCR was run by TCRdb on the multiplex PCR reads, yielding one entry per CDR3 protein. Of 400,000 to 500,000 distinct CDR3 sequences in the sample, approximately 23% were seen once. The sample's time point: persistent/refractory GD, antithyroid drugs over 5 years with positive TRAb. The TCR library was made from RNA that had been extracted from PBMCs in TRIzol. Sequenced material: peripheral blood mononuclear cells (PBMCs), taken when the disease was refractory, from a patient treated with antithyroid drugs. These receptors came from a female donor with Graves disease.

This clonotype was observed a handful of times. This chain joins TRBV3-1 and TRBJ1-5; D remains unclear. V was cut by 2 bases and J by 0 bases, with 8 bases left in between. This CDR3 has 15 residues. Germline V lookup: CDR1 LGHDT, CDR2 YNNKEL (reference sequence). The CDR3 spells CASSQSVDSNQPQHF. The CDR3 DNA reads as TGTGCCAGCAGCCAATCTGTCGATAGCAATCAGCCCCAGCATTTT.

V is TRBV9 and J is TRBJ2-7; D is possibly TRBD1 (7 bases). The V and J ends lost 3 bases and 5 bases respectively, with 12 bases between them. From germline, CDR1 is SGDLS and CDR2 YYNGEE. The CDR3 extends over 13 amino acids. The CDR3, as DNA: TGTGCCAGCAGCGGGAGGGGGCACAACGAGCAGTACTTC. It codes for CASSGRGHNEQYF. Supplemented by reference TRBV9 and TRBJ2-7, the full variable domain reads DSGVTQTPKHLITATGQRVTLRCSPRSGDLSVYWYQQSLDQGLQFLIQYYNGEERAKGNILERFSAQQFPDLHSELNLSSLELGDSALYFCASSGRGHNEQYFGPGTRLTVT.

The gene calls are TRBV5-6 and TRBJ1-4; tentatively, D is TRBD1 (5 bases). The germline gives CDR1 SGHDT, CDR2 YYEEEE. This CDR3 is built from 14 residues. Trimming shortened V by 1 base and J by 7 bases, and 11 bases separated the two germline ends. DNA for the CDR3: TGTGCCAGCAGCTTGTTGGGGACGCGTGAAAAACTGTTTTTT. Protein: CASSLLGTREKLFF.

The rearrangement joins TRBV20-1 to TRBJ1-2; 8 bases are a match to TRBD1. The CDR3 covers 12 residues. Trimming at V came to 6 bases and at J to 7 bases, leaving 7 bases not matched to a gene. Germline assignment: CDR1 DFQATT and CDR2 SNEGSKA (reference sequence). CDR3 residues: CSADREAGGYTF. DNA of the CDR3: TGCAGTGCGGACAGGGAAGCGGGTGGCTACACCTTC.

V gene TRBV2 combines with J gene TRBJ1-2; 8 nucleotides match TRBD1. Germline V gene sequence: CDR1 SNHLY, CDR2 FYNNEI. The V segment lost 7 bases and the J segment 6 bases; nucleotides outside the gene matches: 16. This CDR3 is built from 16 residues. CDR3 sequence reads: CASIGQGAAVWDGYTF. The DNA of the CDR3 is TGTGCCAGCATAGGCCAGGGGGCCGCGGTATGGGATGGCTACACCTTC.

This clonotype has more than one count but fewer than ten. The chain employs TRBV15 and TRBJ1-2; D unclear. The ends were cut back, 2 bases at V and 0 bases at J, with 10 bases in the middle. The germline CDR1 and CDR2 sequences are LNHNV and YYDKDF (reference sequence). The CDR3 extends over 15 amino acids. The DNA of the CDR3 is TGTGCCACCAGCAGACACGACACTTCTAACTATGGCTACACCTTC. Protein product: CATSRHDTSNYGYTF.

This sequence joins TRBV6-1 and TRBJ2-1; D not certain. This CDR3 spans 14 amino acids. Germline V gene sequence: CDR1 MNHNS, CDR2 SASEGT. V lost 6 bases, J lost 0 bases, and 9 bases lay in between. The CDR3 region is CASRLYSSYNEQFF. The CDR3 coding sequence is TGTGCCAGCAGGCTCTACAGCTCCTACAATGAGCAGTTCTTC.